The rows below give T cell receptor beta chains drawn from one sample of a study of T cell responses to AZD1222 COVID-19 vaccine. Libraries were prepared by immunoSEQ multiplex PCR; TCRdb keeps only in-frame clonotypes and omits some of them. The top ten clones hold approximately 3.4% of a sample with 120,000 or so clones, approximately 90% of them seen once. The source was peripheral blood, collected on day 0 of AZD1222 vaccination. The receptors were gathered from an adult in good health. CDR3s include the opening cysteine and the closing phenylalanine or tryptophan. The D gene is left open where the match is weak. Clone sizes are given selectively: once, few, many, or a class where the clone is expanded.

CDR3nt: TGTGCCAGCAGCCAAGGGACAACGGGACGGAACATTCAGTACTTC
CDR3aa: CASSQGTTGRNIQYF
j_gene: TRBJ2-4
len: 15
v_gene: TRBV16
abundance: -
d_gene: -

CDR3nt: TGTGCCAGCAGCTTACAGGGACAAAGAGAAGAGACCCAGTACTTC
CDR3aa: CASSLQGQREETQYF
j_gene: TRBJ2-5
len: 15
v_gene: TRBV7-2
abundance: -
d_gene: -

CDR3nt: TGTGCCAGCGCGGGACAGATGGGCCTATATGGCTACACCTTC
CDR3aa: CASAGQMGLYGYTF
j_gene: TRBJ1-2
len: 14
v_gene: TRBV27
abundance: -
d_gene: TRBD1

CDR3nt: TGTGCCAGCAGTTATCAGGGATATAATTCACCCCTCCACTTT
CDR3aa: CASSYQGYNSPLHF
j_gene: TRBJ1-6
len: 14
v_gene: TRBV28
abundance: -
d_gene: -

CDR3nt: TGTGCCACCAGTGAAGCGGCAGGGAGAAACACTGAAGCTTTCTTT
CDR3aa: CATSEAAGRNTEAFF
j_gene: TRBJ1-1
len: 15
v_gene: TRBV24-1
abundance: -
d_gene: -

CDR3nt: TGTGCCAGCAGCGCAAAGGGTCGAAACAATGAGCAGTTCTTC
CDR3aa: CASSAKGRNNEQFF
j_gene: TRBJ2-1
len: 14
v_gene: TRBV7-9
abundance: -
d_gene: -

CDR3nt: TGTGCCAGCAGCCCAGTGGGACAGGGGGGACTAGCGACCCAGTACTTC
CDR3aa: CASSPVGQGGLATQYF
j_gene: TRBJ2-5
len: 16
v_gene: TRBV9
abundance: -
d_gene: TRBD1

CDR3nt: TGTGCCAGTAGCCCGGACAGGGTGAACACTGAAGCTTTCTTT
CDR3aa: CASSPDRVNTEAFF
j_gene: TRBJ1-1
len: 14
v_gene: TRBV19
abundance: -
d_gene: TRBD1

CDR3nt: TGTGCCAGCAGCGTAGGGCAGGGCCCGGGAAATGAGCAGTTCTTC
CDR3aa: CASSVGQGPGNEQFF
j_gene: TRBJ2-1
len: 15
v_gene: TRBV9
abundance: -
d_gene: -

CDR3nt: TGCGCCAGGGTGAACAGACTTTCCTATGGCTACACCTTC
CDR3aa: CARVNRLSYGYTF
j_gene: TRBJ1-2
len: 13
v_gene: TRBV23-1
abundance: -
d_gene: -

CDR3nt: TGTGCCAGCAGTTTTGGGACAGGGGAGACCCAGTACTTC
CDR3aa: CASSFGTGETQYF
j_gene: TRBJ2-5
len: 13
v_gene: TRBV28
abundance: -
d_gene: TRBD1

CDR3nt: TGTGCCAGCACTCGTCAGGGACAGGGGCTTTCTAATTCACCCCTCCACTTT
CDR3aa: CASTRQGQGLSNSPLHF
j_gene: TRBJ1-6
len: 17
v_gene: TRBV2
abundance: few
d_gene: TRBD1

CDR3nt: TGTGCCAGCAGCCTGGTGGCAAGCAATCAGCCCCAGCATTTT
CDR3aa: CASSLVASNQPQHF
j_gene: TRBJ1-5
len: 14
v_gene: TRBV7-8
abundance: -
d_gene: -

CDR3nt: TGTGCCAGTACGTGGAGACTTACCAATCAGCCCCAGCATTTT
CDR3aa: CASTWRLTNQPQHF
j_gene: TRBJ1-5
len: 14
v_gene: TRBV19
abundance: -
d_gene: -

CDR3nt: TGTGCCAGCAGCCCTGTCGGCAGGGGGCTGGGCTATGGCTACACCTTC
CDR3aa: CASSPVGRGLGYGYTF
j_gene: TRBJ1-2
len: 16
v_gene: TRBV28
abundance: -
d_gene: TRBD1

CDR3nt: TGTGCCAGCAGCCAAGATCGGGGGACTAGGACCCAGTACTTC
CDR3aa: CASSQDRGTRTQYF
j_gene: TRBJ2-5
len: 14
v_gene: TRBV4-2
abundance: -
d_gene: TRBD2

CDR3nt: TGTGCCAGCAGTTTACACCCCCCCCGGTCCAGGGTCTTC
CDR3aa: CASSLHPPRSRVF
j_gene: TRBJ2-1
len: 13
v_gene: TRBV27
abundance: -
d_gene: -

CDR3nt: TGTGCCAGCAGACCAGACAGGGCAGAAGCTTTCTTT
CDR3aa: CASRPDRAEAFF
j_gene: TRBJ1-1
len: 12
v_gene: TRBV7-9
abundance: -
d_gene: TRBD1

CDR3nt: TGTGCCAGTAACGGACAGCACGAGGGCTACACCTTC
CDR3aa: CASNGQHEGYTF
j_gene: TRBJ1-2
len: 12
v_gene: TRBV19
abundance: -
d_gene: -

CDR3nt: TGTGCCAGCAGTACCCCCGGGACAGGGAGTAATCAGCCCCAGCATTTT
CDR3aa: CASSTPGTGSNQPQHF
j_gene: TRBJ1-5
len: 16
v_gene: TRBV6-6
abundance: -
d_gene: TRBD1

CDR3nt: TGTGCCAGCAGCGTAGACAGGGGGGGCGAGCAGTACTTC
CDR3aa: CASSVDRGGEQYF
j_gene: TRBJ2-7
len: 13
v_gene: TRBV9
abundance: -
d_gene: -

CDR3nt: TGCAGCGTTGAATCAAGAGGCTCTGGAAACACCATATATTTT
CDR3aa: CSVESRGSGNTIYF
j_gene: TRBJ1-3
len: 14
v_gene: TRBV29-1
abundance: -
d_gene: -

CDR3nt: TGTGCCAGCAGCGCCGGGACGGGAAATCAGCCCCAGCATTTT
CDR3aa: CASSAGTGNQPQHF
j_gene: TRBJ1-5
len: 14
v_gene: TRBV7-9
abundance: -
d_gene: -

CDR3nt: TGTGCCAGCAGCGTAGGTGGCAGGGCAGACCAGCCCCAGCATTTT
CDR3aa: CASSVGGRADQPQHF
j_gene: TRBJ1-5
len: 15
v_gene: TRBV9
abundance: once
d_gene: -

CDR3nt: TGTGCCTGGAGTTGGGGGGAGGAATATAATTCACCCCTCCACTTT
CDR3aa: CAWSWGEEYNSPLHF
j_gene: TRBJ1-6
len: 15
v_gene: TRBV30
abundance: -
d_gene: -

CDR3nt: TGTGCCTGGAGTCCGAGTGGCGACGAGCAGTACTTC
CDR3aa: CAWSPSGDEQYF
j_gene: TRBJ2-7
len: 12
v_gene: TRBV30
abundance: -
d_gene: -

CDR3nt: TGTGCCAGCAGCTTAGGCATGAACACTGAAGCTTTCTTT
CDR3aa: CASSLGMNTEAFF
j_gene: TRBJ1-1
len: 13
v_gene: TRBV13
abundance: -
d_gene: -

CDR3nt: TGTGCCAGCAGTCCTCCCCCTCTGGGAGGCGAGCAGTACTTC
CDR3aa: CASSPPPLGGEQYF
j_gene: TRBJ2-7
len: 14
v_gene: TRBV27
abundance: -
d_gene: -

CDR3nt: TGTGCCAGCAGTGACCGGACAGGGCCCGTGGAAGCTTTCTTT
CDR3aa: CASSDRTGPVEAFF
j_gene: TRBJ1-1
len: 14
v_gene: TRBV6-1
abundance: -
d_gene: TRBD1